The next 2 T cell receptor beta chains were all read from a single sample in a study of blood T cell repertoires in COVID-19. Libraries were prepared by immunoSEQ multiplex PCR; TCRdb keeps only in-frame clonotypes and omits some of them. The sample holds around 620,000 clones, 70% to 90% seen once. The sequenced material came from peripheral blood. These receptors came from a woman between 18 and 30 years old with acute or convalescent COVID-19.

This sequence joins TRBV6-4 and TRBJ1-2; tentative D call: TRBD1 (6 bases). V was shortened by 7 bases and J by 4 bases, with 19 bases between the two germline ends. This CDR3 contains 15 residues. The germline gives CDR1 MRHNA, CDR2 SNTAGT. The CDR3 sequence is CASIPPGVAVYGYTF. In nucleotides, the CDR3 is TGTGCCAGCATTCCACCAGGGGTTGCCGTCTATGGCTACACCTTC.

V usage is TRBV19 and J usage is TRBJ1-6; 8 nucleotides align to TRBD1. Germline V CDR1 and CDR2: LNHDA, SQIVND (reference sequence). The CDR3 consists of 14 residues. V lost 5 bases to trimming and J lost 9 bases; unmatched junction nucleotides: 6. Here the CDR3 DNA reads TGTGCCAGTAGTTTTGACAGGGGTCTTTCACCCCTCCACTTT. Translating gives CASSFDRGLSPLHF. Based on the CDR3 plus reference TRBV19 and TRBJ1-6, the full variable domain is DGGITQSPKYLFRKEGQNVTLSCEQNLNHDAMYWYRQDPGQGLRLIYYSQIVNDFQKGDIAEGYSVSREKKESFPLTVTSAQKNPTAFYLCASSFDRGLSPLHFGNGTRLTVT.